What follows are 20 T cell receptor beta chains derived from one specimen sequenced in a study of blood T cell repertoires in COVID-19. The method was immunoSEQ multiplex PCR; TCRdb's version includes in-frame clones alone and lacks a portion of them. The sample has about 70,000 clones, roughly 80% seen once; the top ten hold approximately 4.4%. Specimen: peripheral blood. These TCRs come from an elderly woman with active or convalescent COVID-19.

The gene calls are TRBV29-1 and TRBJ1-2; a weak D match, TRBD1 (6 bases). Germline V gives CDR1 SQVTM, CDR2 ANQGSEA. The CDR3 extends over 13 amino acids. Between the trimmed V and J ends, which lost 4 bases and 6 bases, there was a span of 15 bases. CDR3 in amino acids: CSVVYIRQDGYTF. CDR3 coding DNA: TGCAGCGTTGTATATATCCGACAGGATGGCTACACCTTC.

This clone was seen only a few times. The chain couples TRBV28 to TRBJ2-3; 7 bases fit TRBD2. V was pared by 5 bases and J by 5 bases, with 13 bases of the junction left unmatched. The germline V gene has CDR1 MDHEN and CDR2 SYDVKM. The length of the CDR3 is 16 residues. The CDR3 nucleotides are TGTGCCAGCAGTCCGACGAGAGCGGGGTCACGAGATACGCAGTATTTT. Amino acid sequence: CASSPTRAGSRDTQYF.

This clone was seen only once. The gene calls are TRBV24-1 and TRBJ2-2; a weak D match, TRBD1 (6 bases). The CDR3 is made up of 17 amino acids. From germline, CDR1 is KGHDR and CDR2 SFDVKD. Trimming took off 3 bases at V and 0 bases at J, with 13 bases between the two ends. CDR3 bases: TGTGCCACCAGTGATCCCCAGGGGTTGGCGAACACCGGGGAGCTGTTTTTT. Translation gives CATSDPQGLANTGELFF.

In this sample, this clone turned up once. The rearrangement joins TRBV28 to TRBJ1-3; D not resolved. V was cut by 4 bases and J by 0 bases, with 10 bases left in between. CDR1 MDHEN and CDR2 SYDVKM come from the germline V gene. The CDR3 extends over 15 amino acids. CDR3 region: CASSSPVISGNTIYF. As DNA, the CDR3 is TGTGCCAGCAGTTCTCCGGTTATCTCTGGAAACACCATATATTTT.

The V and J genes are TRBV10-1 and TRBJ1-1; TRBD1 agrees at 7 bases. Trimming cost V 7 bases and J 4 bases; bases outside gene matches: 6. This CDR3 spans 13 amino acids. Germline V gene data show CDR1 as WNHNN and CDR2 as SYGVQD (reference sequence). The CDR3 here is CASKAGGSTEAFF. As DNA, the CDR3 is TGCGCCAGCAAAGCAGGGGGATCCACTGAAGCTTTCTTT.

The chain uses TRBV24-1 and TRBJ1-2, with unresolved D. Deletions cut 2 bases from V and 4 bases from J, with 16 bases between. This CDR3 is built from 16 residues. Germline CDR1 and CDR2: KGHDR and SFDVKD. The CDR3 bases are TGTGCCACCAGTGATTCCTTTATCGGGGTTAGCTATGGCTACACCTTC. Translating gives CATSDSFIGVSYGYTF.

DNA for the CDR3: TGTGCCAGCAGCTTATTAGGTGGGGCAGGCAATCAGCCCCAGCATTTT. This encodes CASSLLGGAGNQPQHF. V usage is TRBV11-2 and J usage is TRBJ1-5, with D possibly being TRBD1 (5 bases). There are 16 residues in the CDR3. The germline gives CDR1 SGHAT, CDR2 FQNNGV. V was trimmed by 2 bases and J by 2 bases, leaving 13 bases between them. Using reference TRBV11-2 and TRBJ1-5 for the parts outside the CDR3, the full variable domain is EAGVAQSPRYKIIEKRQSVAFWCNPISGHATLYWYQQILGQGPKLLIQFQNNGVVDDSQLPKDRFSAERLKGVDSTLKIQPAKLEDSAVYLCASSLLGGAGNQPQHFGDGTRLSIL.

The CDR3: CASSSNPRVIGETQYF. In nucleotides, the CDR3 is TGTGCCAGCAGCTCTAACCCGAGGGTAATTGGAGAGACCCAGTACTTC. V and J are TRBV11-2 and TRBJ2-5; perhaps TRBD2 as D (5 bases). Looked up from germline, CDR1 is SGHAT and CDR2 is FQNNGV. The CDR3 has 16 amino acids. V lost 4 bases and J lost 4, with 19 bases in between.

This clone was counted between two and nine times. The chain has TRBV7-2 and TRBJ2-1; 11 positions agree with TRBD2. Looked up from germline, CDR1 is SGHTA and CDR2 is FQGNSA. CDR3 length: 15 amino acids. Germline trimming cut 2 bases from V and 8 bases from J; bases unmatched to any gene: 5. CDR3 nucleotide sequence: TGTGCCAGCAGCTTATGGACTAGCGGGTCCGATGAGCAGTTCTTC. It yields the protein CASSLWTSGSDEQFF.

V gene TRBV28 combines with J gene TRBJ1-5, with a possible D match to TRBD1 (5 bases). V was clipped by 6 bases and J by 5 bases, with 17 bases between them. The CDR3 runs to 15 residues. Germline V gives CDR1 MDHEN, CDR2 SYDVKM. CDR3 in amino acids: CASRSRRGYDQPQHF. The CDR3 DNA reads as TGTGCCAGCAGAAGTAGAAGGGGTTACGATCAGCCCCAGCATTTT.

The chain employs TRBV14 and TRBJ2-1; TRBD2 matches 11 bases. Germline V gene data show CDR1 as SGHDN and CDR2 as FVKESK. The CDR3 loop spans 18 amino acids. Trimming removed 1 base from V and 0 bases from J; junction bases left unmatched: 5. CDR3 sequence (DNA): TGTGCCAGCAGCCAAGTACTAGCGGGAGTGAGCTCCTACAATGAGCAGTTCTTC. Its translation: CASSQVLAGVSSYNEQFF.

Only one count was recorded for this clone. The rearrangement uses TRBV5-5 and TRBJ2-1; D perhaps matches TRBD2 (6 bases). Germline V gene lookup returns CDR1 SGHKS and CDR2 YYEKEE (reference sequence). Trimming cost V 2 bases and J 4 bases, with 10 bases left between them. The CDR3 sequence is 14 residues long. DNA of the CDR3: TGTGCCAGCAGCTTACGGGAGTATTACAATGAGCAGTTCTTC. Translated: CASSLREYYNEQFF.

The count of this clone is one. This chain joins TRBV3-1 (or the pseudogene TRBV3-2) and TRBJ2-7; TRBD1 matches at 9 bases. V dropped 6 bases and J dropped 0; count of bases not matched to a gene: 12. The CDR3 has 17 residues. The germline gives CDR1 LGHDT, CDR2 YNNKEL (reference sequence). Here the CDR3 reads CASRSHPGTGSSYEQYF. DNA of the CDR3: TGTGCCAGCAGGTCTCACCCTGGGACAGGGTCCTCCTACGAGCAGTACTTC.

This clone was seen a handful of times. V and J are TRBV28 and TRBJ2-1; 14 bases match TRBD2. The germline gives CDR1 MDHEN, CDR2 SYDVKM. J gave up 10 bases and V 7 bases, and 6 bases lay outside the gene matches. The CDR3 covers 14 residues. CDR3 sequence: CASTGTSGRREQFF. The DNA for the CDR3 is TGTGCCAGCACCGGGACTAGCGGGAGAAGAGAGCAGTTCTTC.

This clone has a handful of counts. This chain links TRBV7-2 with TRBJ2-7; 14 bases agree with TRBD2. Germline V gene sequence: CDR1 SGHTA, CDR2 FQGNSA. V was pared by 6 bases and J by 5 bases, with 3 bases of the junction left unmatched. This CDR3 has 14 amino acids. CDR3 sequence reads: CASRGTSGRDEQYF. CDR3 sequence (DNA): TGTGCCAGCAGGGGGACTAGCGGGAGAGACGAGCAGTACTTC.

CDR3 nucleotide sequence: TGCAGCGCAGGGCGGGCAAAGGATGAAGCTTTCTTT. This encodes CSAGRAKDEAFF. This chain links TRBV29-1 with TRBJ1-1; maybe TRBD1 (5 bases). The length of the CDR3 is 12 residues. Germline values: CDR1 SQVTM, CDR2 ANQGSEA. The germline V and J ends were trimmed by 7 bases and 7 bases, with 16 bases remaining between them.

The genes are TRBV4-3 and TRBJ2-5, with D tentatively TRBD2 (5 bases). Trimming took 4 bases from V and 4 from J, leaving 13 bases between them. The CDR3 consists of 14 residues. Germline V gene sequence: CDR1 LGHNA, CDR2 YSLEER. The CDR3 sequence: CASSPDWTGETQYF. Here the CDR3 DNA reads TGCGCCAGCAGCCCGGACTGGACGGGAGAGACCCAGTACTTC.

The V and J genes are TRBV19 and TRBJ2-2; D perhaps matches TRBD1 (5 bases). The CDR3 covers 14 residues. V lost 5 bases, J lost 6 bases, and 13 bases lay in between. Germline values: CDR1 LNHDA, CDR2 SQIVND (reference sequence). DNA for the CDR3: TGTGCCAGTAGTCTCTCAGGGCCCCCCGGGGAGCTGTTTTTT. Residues: CASSLSGPPGELFF. Together with reference TRBV19 and TRBJ2-2, the CDR3 gives the full variable domain: DGGITQSPKYLFRKEGQNVTLSCEQNLNHDAMYWYRQDPGQGLRLIYYSQIVNDFQKGDIAEGYSVSREKKESFPLTVTSAQKNPTAFYLCASSLSGPPGELFFGEGSRLTVL.

V and J are TRBV4-1 and TRBJ1-5; 8 bases agree with TRBD1. V shed 4 bases and J 5 bases; nucleotides not matched to a gene: 19. CDR1 and CDR2 (germline): MGHRA, YSYEKL. This CDR3 contains 19 residues. The CDR3 sequence: CASSPPPGRGPRNYQPQHF. The CDR3 coding sequence is TGCGCCAGCAGCCCCCCCCCGGGCAGGGGGCCACGCAATTATCAGCCCCAGCATTTT.

The V call is TRBV7-2, the J call TRBJ1-5; D perhaps matches TRBD1 (6 bases). The CDR3 runs 14 residues. Germline V gene sequence: CDR1 SGHTA, CDR2 FQGNSA. V was pared by 3 bases and J by 6 bases, with 12 bases between. The CDR3: CASSFDPRGQPQHF. The CDR3 nucleotides are TGTGCCAGCAGCTTCGATCCCAGGGGTCAGCCCCAGCATTTT.